This TCR beta chain derives from a study of T cells in Graves' hyperthyroidism and ophthalmopathy. As for the study in general: Peripheral blood was acquired at first diagnosis, ahead of any therapy whatsoever.

Each patient was aged 18 to 65 and had newly diagnosed hyperthyroidism of under 2 months' duration. Researchers took RNA transcripts and amplified the TCR beta CDR3 regions from them. The study used the HTBI primer set for a first-round RT-PCR of the TCR CDR3. One entry per CDR3 protein results from TCRdb running MiXCR on the multiplex PCR reads. The sample yields around 480,000 distinct CDR3 sequences, about 15% seen once. This clonotype appeared many times. Losses at the gene ends were 0 bases for V and 0 bases for J; bases not matched to a gene: 5. CDR3 length: 16 residues. The germline gives CDR1 DFQATT, CDR2 SNEGSKA (reference sequence).

This sequence was found in a young woman with Graves' hyperthyroidism. J is TRBJ2-1 and V is TRBV20-1; TRBD2 matches at 7 bases. Sequences were obtained from blood. CDR3 region: CSARDRGGSSYNEQFF. The CDR3 region has the DNA TGCAGTGCTAGAGATCGGGGCGGGAGCTCCTACAATGAGCAGTTCTTC.